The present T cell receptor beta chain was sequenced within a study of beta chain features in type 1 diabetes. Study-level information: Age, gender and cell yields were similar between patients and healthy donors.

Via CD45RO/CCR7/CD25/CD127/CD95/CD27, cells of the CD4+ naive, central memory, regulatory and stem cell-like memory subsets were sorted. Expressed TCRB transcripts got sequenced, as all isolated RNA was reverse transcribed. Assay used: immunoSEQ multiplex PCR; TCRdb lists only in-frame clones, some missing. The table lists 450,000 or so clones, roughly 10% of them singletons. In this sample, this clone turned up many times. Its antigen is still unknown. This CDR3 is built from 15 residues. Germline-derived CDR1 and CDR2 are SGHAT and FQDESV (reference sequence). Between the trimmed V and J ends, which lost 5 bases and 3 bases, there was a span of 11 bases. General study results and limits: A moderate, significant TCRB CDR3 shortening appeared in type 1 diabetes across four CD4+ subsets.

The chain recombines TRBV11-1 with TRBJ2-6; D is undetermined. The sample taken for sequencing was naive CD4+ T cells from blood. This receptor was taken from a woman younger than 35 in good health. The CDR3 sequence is CASSPTSGGANVLTF. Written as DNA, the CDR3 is TGTGCCAGCAGCCCAACTTCCGGTGGGGCCAACGTCCTGACTTTC.